This TCR beta chain was captured by sequencing in a study of CD8+CD57+ T cells in acquired aplastic anemia. Genomic DNA was employed as the template in profiling TCR beta VDJ and CDR3. TCRdb called the reads again in MiXCR, with one record for every CDR3 protein. The top ten clones hold approximately 15% of a sample with about 190,000 distinct CDR3 sequences, about half of them seen once. Trimming left V 8 bases short and J 2 bases short, with 10 bases between. Per the germline V gene, CDR1 is MNHGY and CDR2 is SVAAGI. This CDR3 has 13 amino acids. Material for sequencing was sorted CD4+, CD8+, or CD8+CD57+ T cells (not recorded which) from PBMCs. The sequence was collected from a human donor in good health, serving as a control. The chain employs TRBV6-9 and TRBJ2-1; D is possibly TRBD1 or TRBD2 (5 bases each). The CDR3 coding sequence is TGTGCCAGCTTGTTGGGACCCTACAATGAGCAGTTCTTC. It translates to CASLLGPYNEQFF.